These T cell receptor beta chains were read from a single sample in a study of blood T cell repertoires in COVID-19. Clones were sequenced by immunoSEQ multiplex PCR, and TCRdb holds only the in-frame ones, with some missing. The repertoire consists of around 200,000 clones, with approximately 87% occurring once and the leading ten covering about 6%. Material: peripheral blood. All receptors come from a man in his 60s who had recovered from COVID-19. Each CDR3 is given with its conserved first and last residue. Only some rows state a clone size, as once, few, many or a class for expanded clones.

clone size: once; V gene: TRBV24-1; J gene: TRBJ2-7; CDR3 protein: CATSRGQGYEQYF
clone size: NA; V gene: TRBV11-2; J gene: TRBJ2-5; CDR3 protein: CASSFGLDKKTQYF
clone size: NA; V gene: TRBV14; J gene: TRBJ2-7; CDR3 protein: CASSQEHRDEQYF
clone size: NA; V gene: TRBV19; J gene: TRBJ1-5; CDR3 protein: CASTTGQGTYSNQPQHF
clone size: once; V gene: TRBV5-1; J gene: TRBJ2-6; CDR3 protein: CASSPNTGSSGANVLTF
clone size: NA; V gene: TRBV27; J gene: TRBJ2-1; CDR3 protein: CASSLGLRGGNEQFF
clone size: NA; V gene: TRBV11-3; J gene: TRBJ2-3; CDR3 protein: CASSRRGYTDTQYF
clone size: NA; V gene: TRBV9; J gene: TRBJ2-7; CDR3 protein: CASSVAGDNSYEQYF
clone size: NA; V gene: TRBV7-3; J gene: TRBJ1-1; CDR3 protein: CASSSGGTGSGRRAFF
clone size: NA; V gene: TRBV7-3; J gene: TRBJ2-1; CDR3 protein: CASSVHQGSSYNEQFF
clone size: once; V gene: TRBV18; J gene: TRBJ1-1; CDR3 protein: CASSPRPGTSLGNTEAFF
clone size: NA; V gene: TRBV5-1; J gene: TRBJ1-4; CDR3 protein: CASSLSTGGARIGEKLFF
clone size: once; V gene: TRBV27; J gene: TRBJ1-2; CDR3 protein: CASSLRSGNYGYTF
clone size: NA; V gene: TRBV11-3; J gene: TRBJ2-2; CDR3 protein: CASSPYDGGTGVTGELFF
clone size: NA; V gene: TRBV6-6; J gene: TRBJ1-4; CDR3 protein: CASSWDRDNEKLFF
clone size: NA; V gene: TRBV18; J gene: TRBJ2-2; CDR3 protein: CASSDRGLALPNTGELFF
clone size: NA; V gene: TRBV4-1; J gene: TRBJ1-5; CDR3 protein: CASSQVGGARDQPQHF
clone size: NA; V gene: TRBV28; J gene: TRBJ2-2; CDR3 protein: CASSSPGLTNTGELFF
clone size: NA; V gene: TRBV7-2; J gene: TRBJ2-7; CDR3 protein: CASSLNGPHEQYF
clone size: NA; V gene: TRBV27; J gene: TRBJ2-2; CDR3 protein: CASSPTSGVNTGELFF
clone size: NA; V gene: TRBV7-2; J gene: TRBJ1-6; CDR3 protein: CASSSAPTGFLHF
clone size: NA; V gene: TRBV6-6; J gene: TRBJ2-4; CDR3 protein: CASNDPGGAKNIQYF
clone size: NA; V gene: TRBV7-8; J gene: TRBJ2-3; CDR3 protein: CASSLLSSTDTQYF
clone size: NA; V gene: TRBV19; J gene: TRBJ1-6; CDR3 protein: CASSILSGTGYSPLHF
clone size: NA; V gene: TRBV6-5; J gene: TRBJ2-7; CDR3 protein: CASSSPGGEQYF
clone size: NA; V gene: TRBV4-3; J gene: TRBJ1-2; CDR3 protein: CASSQDDRVKSF
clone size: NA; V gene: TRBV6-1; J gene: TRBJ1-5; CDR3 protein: CASSPGQGDNQPQHF
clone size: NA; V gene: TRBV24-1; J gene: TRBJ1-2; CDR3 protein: CATSEPQGSSYGYTF
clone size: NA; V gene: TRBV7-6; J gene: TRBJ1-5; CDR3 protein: CASSLQGGNQPQHF
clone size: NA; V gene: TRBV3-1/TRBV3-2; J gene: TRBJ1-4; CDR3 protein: CASSQDLRQGSEKLFF
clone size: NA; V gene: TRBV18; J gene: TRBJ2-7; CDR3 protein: CASSPAALAAYEQYF
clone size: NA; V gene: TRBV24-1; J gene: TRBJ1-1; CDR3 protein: CATRDGGSATEAFF
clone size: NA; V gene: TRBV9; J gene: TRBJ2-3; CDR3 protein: CASSARWGGNADTQYF
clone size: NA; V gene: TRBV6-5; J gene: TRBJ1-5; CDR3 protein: CASTFGQGGYQPQHF
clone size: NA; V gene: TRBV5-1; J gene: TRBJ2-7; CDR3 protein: CASSKQGANEQYF
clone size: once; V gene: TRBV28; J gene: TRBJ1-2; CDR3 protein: CASSVQNYGYTF
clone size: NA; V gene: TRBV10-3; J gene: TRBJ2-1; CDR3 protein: CAIRVPTNEQFF
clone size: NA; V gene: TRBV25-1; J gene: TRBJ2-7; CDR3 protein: CASSAVSQGSHEQYF
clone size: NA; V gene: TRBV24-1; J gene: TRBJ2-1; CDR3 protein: CATSDPTGSSYNEQFF
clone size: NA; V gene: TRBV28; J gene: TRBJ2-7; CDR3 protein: CASSVPGTGGALKYF
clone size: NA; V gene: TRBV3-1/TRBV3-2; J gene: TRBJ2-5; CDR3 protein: CASRSSGSQETQYF
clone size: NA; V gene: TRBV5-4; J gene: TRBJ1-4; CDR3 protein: CASSPAGVLNEKLFF
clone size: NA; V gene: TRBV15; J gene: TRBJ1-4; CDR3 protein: CATLRGPGEKLFF